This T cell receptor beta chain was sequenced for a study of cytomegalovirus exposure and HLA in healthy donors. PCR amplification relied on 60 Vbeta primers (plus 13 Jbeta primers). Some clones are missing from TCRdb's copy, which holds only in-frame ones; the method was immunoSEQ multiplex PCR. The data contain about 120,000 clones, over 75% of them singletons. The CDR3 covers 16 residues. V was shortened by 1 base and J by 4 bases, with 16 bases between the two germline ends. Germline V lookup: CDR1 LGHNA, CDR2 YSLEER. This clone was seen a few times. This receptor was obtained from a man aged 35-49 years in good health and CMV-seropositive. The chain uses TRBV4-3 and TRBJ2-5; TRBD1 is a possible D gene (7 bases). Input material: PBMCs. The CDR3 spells CASSQATVQGGETQYF. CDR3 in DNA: TGCGCCAGCAGCCAAGCGACGGTTCAGGGGGGAGAGACCCAGTACTTC.